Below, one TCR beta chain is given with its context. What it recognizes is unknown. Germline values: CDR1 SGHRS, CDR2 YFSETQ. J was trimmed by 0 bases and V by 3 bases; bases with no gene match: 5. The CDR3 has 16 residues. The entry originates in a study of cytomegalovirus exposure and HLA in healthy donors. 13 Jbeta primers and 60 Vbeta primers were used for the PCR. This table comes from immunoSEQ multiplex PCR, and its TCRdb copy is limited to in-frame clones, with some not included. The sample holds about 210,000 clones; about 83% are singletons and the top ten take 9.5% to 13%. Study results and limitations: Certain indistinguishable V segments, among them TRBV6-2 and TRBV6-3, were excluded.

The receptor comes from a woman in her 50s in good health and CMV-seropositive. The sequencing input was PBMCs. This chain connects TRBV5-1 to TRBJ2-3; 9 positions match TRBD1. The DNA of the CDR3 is TGCGCCAGCAGCTCCCGGGGACAGGGCAGCACAGATACGCAGTATTTT. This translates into CASSSRGQGSTDTQYF.